This passage covers 20 T cell receptor beta chains from one sample sequenced in a study of blood T cells in healthy people across ages. The second PCR ran about 6 to 12 cycles with a sample-barcoded 5' primer and J-beta primers. TCRdb recomputed calls from the 5' RACE reads with MiXCR, one row per CDR3 protein. Here the sample spans 1.2 million to 1.5 million distinct CDR3 sequences, around 59% being singletons. The sample taken for sequencing was blood. Every receptor here comes from a man aged 18 to 35 in good health.

There are a few counts of this clonotype. The chain employs TRBV29-1 and TRBJ2-4; 8 bases fit TRBD1. The tail of the sequence fits TRBJ2-7 better, so the J call may be wrong. The germline CDR1 and CDR2 sequences are SQVTM and ANQGSEA. The CDR3 totals 14 residues. The CDR3 loop reads CSTSDRGIQGEQYF. CDR3 coding DNA: TGCAGCACCAGCGACAGGGGAATCCAGGGCGAGCAGTACTTC.

The chain recombines TRBV7-9 with TRBJ2-7, with 7 bases fitting TRBD2. The CDR3 is 17 residues long. V was clipped by 4 bases and J by 0 bases; unmatched bases: 12. The germline V gene has CDR1 SEHNR and CDR2 FQNEAQ (reference sequence). CDR3 residues: CASSYRTSSGSSYEQYF. Here the CDR3 DNA reads TGTGCCAGCAGCTACAGAACATCTAGCGGTAGCTCCTACGAGCAGTACTTC.

Of note for this clonotype: One base away lies a much larger clone, so this may be a sequencing read error. This chain uses TRBV12-3 or TRBV12-4 with TRBJ2-5; tentatively, D is TRBD1 (6 bases). The ends were cut back, 8 bases at V and 3 bases at J, with 10 bases in the middle. The CDR3 totals 12 residues. DNA for the CDR3: TGTGCCAGCGCCACAGGGAAAGAGACCCAGTACTTC. It encodes CASATGKETQYF.

This clonotype was observed a few times. The V gene is TRBV29-1, the J gene TRBJ2-3, with D maybe TRBD2 (7 bases). Trimming took off 6 bases at V and 2 bases at J, with 18 bases between the two ends. CDR1 is SQVTM and CDR2 is ANQGSEA in the germline V gene. The CDR3 runs to 15 residues. The CDR3 sequence is CSVTRRGASTDTQYF. As DNA, the CDR3 is TGCAGCGTAACCCGACGGGGGGCTTCCACAGATACGCAGTATTTT.

This chain connects TRBV4-1 to TRBJ2-2; D gene unclear. In germline, CDR1 is MGHRA, CDR2 YSYEKL. The CDR3 contains 15 residues. Between the trimmed V and J ends, which lost 5 bases and 0 bases, there was a span of 10 bases. The CDR3 sequence: CASSSPLANTGELFF. CDR3 DNA: TGCGCCAGCAGCTCCCCCTTGGCGAACACCGGGGAGCTGTTTTTT.

The rearrangement joins TRBV6-6 to TRBJ2-4; 10 positions agree with TRBD1. Matching the DNA end better, TRBJ2-7 makes the J call doubtful. In germline, CDR1 is MNHNY, CDR2 SVGAGI (reference sequence). There are 15 residues in the CDR3. The CDR3 protein is CASSYRGQGMSEQYF. The DNA for the CDR3 is TGTGCCAGCAGTTATAGGGGACAGGGGATGTCCGAGCAGTACTTC.

The V call is TRBV27, the J call TRBJ2-5; a weak D match, TRBD1 (7 bases). CDR1 and CDR2 (germline): MNHEY, SMNVEV (reference sequence). This CDR3 contains 13 residues. Between the trimmed V and J ends, which lost 8 bases and 1 base, there was a span of 11 bases. The CDR3 region is CASRGTVQETQYF. CDR3 nucleotides: TGTGCCAGCCGCGGGACAGTCCAAGAGACCCAGTACTTC.

The J gene is TRBJ2-7, the V gene TRBV10-3; TRBD1 might be the D (6 bases). Germline-derived CDR1 and CDR2 are ENHRY and SYGVKD. The CDR3 length is 16 residues. The V end was cut by 2 bases, the J end by 6 bases, with 20 bases between. In DNA, the CDR3 is TGTGCCATCAGTGAGCCAGGACAGACCTTAGCTACCGAGCAGTACTTC. Protein sequence: CAISEPGQTLATEQYF.

V gene TRBV12-3 or TRBV12-4 combines with J gene TRBJ1-3; D perhaps matches TRBD1 (5 bases). V was pared by 10 bases and J by 2 bases, with 12 bases between. There are 13 residues in the CDR3. The CDR3 coding sequence is TGTGCCATTGGGGGAGGGCCTGGAAACACCATATATTTT. It translates to CAIGGGPGNTIYF.

The J gene is TRBJ1-2, the V gene TRBV9; D may be TRBD1 (5 bases). In germline, CDR1 is SGDLS, CDR2 YYNGEE. This CDR3 has 15 residues. Trimming removed 3 bases at V and 4 bases at J, with 16 bases between. The CDR3 spells CASSAGTADLYGYTF. DNA for the CDR3: TGTGCCAGCAGCGCGGGGACGGCAGACCTCTATGGCTACACCTTC.

Note on this clonotype: At one end, the junction sequence differs from germline, possibly due to a read error. The chain is built from TRBV3-1 and TRBJ2-3; no definite D call. Germline CDR1 LGHDT, CDR2 YNNKEL (reference sequence). The CDR3 has 12 residues. CDR3 DNA: TGTGCCGGCAGCCCCACAGCAGAGACGCAGTATTTT. Its translation is CAGSPTAETQYF.

This rearrangement joins TRBV7-9 to TRBJ2-4; D is ambiguous. The J call may be mistaken, given a closer DNA end match to TRBJ2-7. CDR3 length equals 12 residues. Per germline, CDR1 SEHNR and CDR2 FQNEAQ (reference sequence). The CDR3 bases are TGTGCCAGCAGCACCCTCACCTACGAGCAGTACTTC. Amino acid sequence: CASSTLTYEQYF.

A few counts support this clonotype. This chain links TRBV29-1 with TRBJ2-5; 7 nucleotides agree with TRBD1. Trimming cost V 6 bases and J 3 bases; bases outside gene matches: 16. Germline CDR1 SQVTM, CDR2 ANQGSEA. This CDR3 has 16 amino acids. This chain's CDR3 is CSVIPLNVRGKETQYF. The CDR3 DNA sequence: TGCAGCGTCATTCCCCTAAACGTCAGGGGGAAAGAGACCCAGTACTTC.

This chain links TRBV6-1 with TRBJ2-1; D is undetermined. This CDR3 has 11 residues. The V gene lost 10 bases and the J gene lost 8 bases, with 12 bases spanning the gap. Germline V CDR1 and CDR2: MNHNS, SASEGT. CDR3 nucleotides: TGTGCCACCGAATTAGCCTATGAGCAGTTCTTC. It is translated as CATELAYEQFF.

This clonotype is a singleton in its sample. The chain is built from TRBV28 and TRBJ2-7; 10 bases fit TRBD1. The V and J ends lost 6 bases and 6 bases, in that order; junction bases with no gene match: 11. The CDR3 extends over 15 amino acids. CDR1 is MDHEN, CDR2 SYDVKM, per germline. In nucleotides, the CDR3 is TGTGCCAGCAGAAGCCCGGGACAGGGGATTTCCGAGCAGTACTTC. Amino acids: CASRSPGQGISEQYF.

Points on this clonotype: Germline is not matched at one junction end, which may reflect a read error. The chain combines TRBV7-2 with TRBJ2-1; TRBD1 matches 7 bases. CDR1 is SGHTA, CDR2 FQGNSA, per germline. CDR3 size: 12 residues. Written as DNA, the CDR3 is TGTGCCGGCAGTCGACAGGGCAATGAGCAGTTCTTC. This gives the protein CAGSRQGNEQFF.

Comment on this clonotype: Here the CDR3 omits its conserved ending phenylalanine or tryptophan, so a read error is the likely source. This sequence joins TRBV7-6 and TRBJ2-5; D gene ambiguous. Trimming stripped 5 bases from V and 8 bases from J, with 12 bases between. This CDR3 has 12 amino acids. The germline V gene has CDR1 SGHVS and CDR2 FNYEAQ. The CDR3 DNA reads as TGTGCCAGCAGCACTCGGAGTGCTACCCAGTACTTA. Translation gives CASSTRSATQYL.

Note on this clonotype: An end of the junction does not agree with germline; a read error may underlie this. The chain couples TRBV28 to TRBJ1-2; weak D call: TRBD1 (5 bases). Per germline, CDR1 MDHEN and CDR2 SYDVKM. The CDR3 runs 14 residues. The CDR3 coding sequence is TGTGCCAGCTACAACCCCCTACGGGACTATGACTACACCTTC. Its translation: CASYNPLRDYDYTF.

The rearrangement uses TRBV2 and TRBJ2-7; D is possibly TRBD1 (6 bases). The CDR3 has 14 amino acids. The ends were cut back, 2 bases at V and 3 bases at J, with 11 bases in the middle. CDR1 and CDR2 (germline): SNHLY, FYNNEI. The chain's CDR3 is CASSETAGDYEQYF. CDR3 sequence (DNA): TGTGCCAGCAGTGAAACGGCAGGGGACTACGAGCAGTACTTC.

The CDR3 is CASSLARTGGEKLFF. The CDR3 region has the DNA TGTGCCAGCAGTTTGGCGCGAACCGGGGGGGAAAAACTGTTTTTT. V and J are TRBV27 and TRBJ1-4; TRBD1 might be the D (5 bases). The CDR3 is 15 amino acids. From germline, CDR1 is MNHEY and CDR2 SMNVEV (reference sequence). V was shortened by 3 bases and J by 8 bases, with 16 bases between the two germline ends.